The clone carrying this T cell receptor beta chain was seen ten or more times. This specimen comes from a study of T cells in Graves' hyperthyroidism and ophthalmopathy. Participants, patients aged 18 to 65, had newly diagnosed hyperthyroidism with a duration under 2 months. Investigators excluded patients with uncontrolled infection, other autoimmune disease, pregnancy or lactation. Diagnoses were made from clinical symptoms, serum measures (thyroxine and TRAb), thyroid ultrasound and orbital computed tomography. V lost 0 bases, J lost 7 bases, and 10 bases lay in between. The CDR3 is 15 residues long. CDR1 LGHNA and CDR2 YNFKEQ come from the germline V gene. Amplification yielded TCR beta CDR3 regions, with RNA transcripts as the source. Initially, a first-round RT-PCR of the TCR CDR3 employed the HTBI primer set. Each CDR3 protein gets one entry after TCRdb re-called the multiplex PCR reads with MiXCR. The repertoire holds about 580,000 distinct CDR3 sequences, with 40% to 55% as singletons.

Material for sequencing was peripheral blood or thyroid tissue (not recorded which). This chain connects TRBV4-2 to TRBJ1-6, with D hard to call. The receptor's source is a woman aged 18-29 years with Graves' hyperthyroidism. The CDR3 DNA follows: TGTGCCAGCAGCCAAGATCTGGTGAGGAATTCACCCCTCCACTTT. As protein: CASSQDLVRNSPLHF.